These 11 T cell receptor beta chains share one sample of origin, sequenced in a study of radiotherapy plus CTLA-4 blockade in lung cancer. Only in-frame clones appear in the TCRdb table, and some are missing; sequencing was by immunoSEQ multiplex PCR. Here the sample spans more than 65,000 clones, under 85% being singletons. The material was peripheral blood, obtained from a patient treated with radiotherapy plus ipilimumab. The source is a human donor with non-small cell lung cancer who had stable disease on radiotherapy plus ipilimumab.

This clone was picked up one time. V and J are TRBV6-5 and TRBJ1-6; TRBD1 agrees at 7 bases. The CDR3 consists of 13 residues. V trimming: 6 bases; J trimming: 18 bases; junction bases outside the gene matches: 14. Germline assignment: CDR1 MNHEY and CDR2 SVGAGI. This CDR3 reads CASSPKGARSTHF. The CDR3 coding sequence is TGTGCCAGCAGCCCCAAGGGGGCCAGATCTACCCACTTT.

CDR3 DNA: TGTGCCAGCAGCCGGGCCGGAAGCTCCTACAATGAGCAGTTCTTC. Its translation is CASSRAGSSYNEQFF. This chain connects TRBV7-3 to TRBJ2-1; D is ambiguous. Germline V CDR1 and CDR2: SGHTA, FQGTGA. The CDR3 runs 15 residues. Trimming cost V 5 bases and J 0 bases, with 11 bases left between them.

Here the CDR3 DNA reads TGTGCCAGCAGCCGGGTCTCTGCGGGGGGGCAAGAGACCCAGTACTTC. Its translation: CASSRVSAGGQETQYF. The chain employs TRBV7-2 and TRBJ2-5; 9 bases are a match to TRBD2. The V segment lost 5 bases and the J segment 2 bases; nucleotides outside the gene matches: 9. Germline loops: CDR1 SGHTA, CDR2 FQGNSA. The CDR3 spans 16 residues.

The chain uses TRBV9 and TRBJ2-2, with 8 positions matching TRBD2. Germline V lookup: CDR1 SGDLS, CDR2 YYNGEE. V was clipped by 0 bases and J by 2 bases; unmatched bases: 3. This CDR3 has 16 residues. As DNA, the CDR3 is TGTGCCAGCAGCGTAGTTAGCGGGGTTAACACCGGGGAGCTGTTTTTT. Amino acids: CASSVVSGVNTGELFF.

V gene TRBV2 combines with J gene TRBJ2-3; 8 bases align to TRBD2. CDR1 and CDR2 (germline): SNHLY, FYNNEI. Losses at the gene ends were 7 bases for V and 2 bases for J; bases not matched to a gene: 11. CDR3 length equals 16 residues. CDR3 protein: CASMRRGGWDTDTQYF. CDR3 bases: TGTGCCAGCATGCGACGGGGGGGTTGGGACACAGATACGCAGTATTTT.

There are a few counts of this clone. The chain carries TRBV29-1 and TRBJ2-7; 8 nucleotides match TRBD2. V was clipped by 0 bases and J by 2 bases; unmatched bases: 6. Germline V gene sequence: CDR1 SQVTM, CDR2 ANQGSEA. CDR3 length equals 15 residues. The CDR3 here is CSVEERRGATYEQYF. The CDR3 nucleotides are TGCAGCGTTGAAGAGCGGCGGGGGGCAACCTACGAGCAGTACTTC.

The V and J genes are TRBV9 and TRBJ2-1; D is unresolved. The CDR3 length is 11 residues. Germline V gives CDR1 SGDLS, CDR2 YYNGEE. Trimming pared 0 bases from V and 8 bases from J, leaving 3 bases between. The CDR3 nucleotides are TGTGCCAGCAGCGTAGAGTATGAGCAGTTCTTC. Its protein product is CASSVEYEQFF. Full variable domain (rest looked up from reference TRBV9 and TRBJ2-1): DSGVTQTPKHLITATGQRVTLRCSPRSGDLSVYWYQQSLDQGLQFLIQYYNGEERAKGNILERFSAQQFPDLHSELNLSSLELGDSALYFCASSVEYEQFFGPGTRLTVL.

As concerns this clone: A read error may account for a junction end that differs from germline. The V gene is TRBV7-2, the J gene TRBJ2-7; a weak D match, TRBD2 (5 bases). CDR3 length: 13 residues. Germline V gene sequence: CDR1 SGHTA, CDR2 FQGNSA. Written as DNA, the CDR3 is TGTGCCGGCAGCTTAGTAGCCGGGGACGAGCAGTACTTC. Translation gives CAGSLVAGDEQYF.

A note on this clone: A junction boundary mismatches the germline segment, possibly from a read error. The CDR3 DNA reads TGTGCCAGCACACCACCGGGAGGACTCAATGAGCAGCTCTTC. Translated, it gives CASTPPGGLNEQLF. The V and J genes are TRBV6-5 and TRBJ2-1, with 7 bases aligning to TRBD2. Germline V CDR1 and CDR2: MNHEY, SVGAGI. The CDR3 consists of 14 residues.

This clone has only a few counts. The gene calls are TRBV5-1 and TRBJ2-6, with 7 bases lining up with TRBD1. V was pared by 9 bases and J by 2 bases, with 8 bases of the junction left unmatched. This CDR3 comprises 15 residues. Germline V lookup: CDR1 SGHRS, CDR2 YFSETQ. Here the CDR3 reads CATATGLTGANVLTF. The CDR3 DNA follows: TGCGCCACCGCGACAGGGCTTACTGGGGCCAACGTCCTGACTTTC. The whole variable domain, remainder taken from reference TRBV5-1 and TRBJ2-6, is KAGVTQTPRYLIKTRGQQVTLSCSPISGHRSVSWYQQTPGQGLQFLFEYFSETQRNKGNFPGRFSGRQFSNSRSEMNVSTLELGDSALYLCATATGLTGANVLTFGAGSRLTVL.

This rearrangement joins TRBV28 to TRBJ2-6, with D perhaps TRBD2 (6 bases). The CDR3 is 16 residues long. Germline loops: CDR1 MDHEN, CDR2 SYDVKM. With 7 bases removed from V and 1 base from J, the gap between germline ends came to 14 bases. CDR3 protein: CASKRAGSSGANVLTF. The CDR3 DNA is TGTGCCAGCAAGCGGGCAGGGTCATCTGGGGCCAACGTCCTGACTTTC.